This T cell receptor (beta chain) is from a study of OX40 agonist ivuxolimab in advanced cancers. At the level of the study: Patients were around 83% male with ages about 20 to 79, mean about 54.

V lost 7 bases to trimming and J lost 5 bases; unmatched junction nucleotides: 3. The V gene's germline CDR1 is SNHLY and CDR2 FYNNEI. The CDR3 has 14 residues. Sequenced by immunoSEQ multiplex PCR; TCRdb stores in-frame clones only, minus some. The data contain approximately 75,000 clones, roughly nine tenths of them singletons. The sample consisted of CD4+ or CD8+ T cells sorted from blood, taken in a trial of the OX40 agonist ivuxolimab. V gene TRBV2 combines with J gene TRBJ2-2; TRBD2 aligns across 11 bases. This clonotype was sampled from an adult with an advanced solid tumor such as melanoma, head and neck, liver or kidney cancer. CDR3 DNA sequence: TGTGCCAGCACGTGGACTAGCGGGACCGGGGAGCTGTTTTTT. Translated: CASTWTSGTGELFF.